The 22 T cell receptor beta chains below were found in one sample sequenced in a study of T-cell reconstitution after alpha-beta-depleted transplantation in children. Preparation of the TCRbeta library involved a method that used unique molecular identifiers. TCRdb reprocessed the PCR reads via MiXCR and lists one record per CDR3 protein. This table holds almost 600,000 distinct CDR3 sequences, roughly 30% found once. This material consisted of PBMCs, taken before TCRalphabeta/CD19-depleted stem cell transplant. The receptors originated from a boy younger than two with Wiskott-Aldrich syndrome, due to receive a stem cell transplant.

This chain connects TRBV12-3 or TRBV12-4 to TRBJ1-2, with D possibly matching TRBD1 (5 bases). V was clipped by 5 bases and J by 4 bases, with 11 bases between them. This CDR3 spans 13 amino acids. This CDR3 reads CASSISGFYGYTF. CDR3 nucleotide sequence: TGTGCCAGCAGTATCTCAGGGTTCTATGGCTACACCTTC.

The CDR3 loop reads CASSPGANEQFF. Written as DNA, the CDR3 is TGTGCCAGCTCACCGGGGGCCAATGAGCAGTTCTTC. The chain is built from TRBV18 and TRBJ2-1; a possible D gene is TRBD1 (6 bases). The germline CDR1 and CDR2 sequences are KGHSH and LQKENI. Trimming stripped 3 bases from V and 6 bases from J, with 6 bases between. The CDR3 is 12 residues long. The complete variable domain, with remaining parts taken from reference TRBV18 and TRBJ2-1, reads NAGVMQNPRHLVRRRGQEARLRCSPMKGHSHVYWYRQLPEEGLKFMVYLQKENIIDESGMPKERFSAEFPKEGPSILRIQQVVRGDSAAYFCASSPGANEQFFGPGTRLTVL.

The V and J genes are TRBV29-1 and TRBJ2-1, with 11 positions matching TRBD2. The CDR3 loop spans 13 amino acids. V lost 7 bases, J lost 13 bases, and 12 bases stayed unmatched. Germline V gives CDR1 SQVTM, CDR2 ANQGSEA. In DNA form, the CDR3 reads TGCAGCGCCGGAGCCGGGACTAGCGGTCGCCAGTTCTTC. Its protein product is CSAGAGTSGRQFF.

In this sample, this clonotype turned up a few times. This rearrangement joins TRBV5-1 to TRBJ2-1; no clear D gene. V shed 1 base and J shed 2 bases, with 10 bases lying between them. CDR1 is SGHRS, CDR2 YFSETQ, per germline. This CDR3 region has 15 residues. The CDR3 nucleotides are TGCGCCAGCAGCTTGTTGGCATTTCCCTACAATGAGCAGTTCTTC. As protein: CASSLLAFPYNEQFF.

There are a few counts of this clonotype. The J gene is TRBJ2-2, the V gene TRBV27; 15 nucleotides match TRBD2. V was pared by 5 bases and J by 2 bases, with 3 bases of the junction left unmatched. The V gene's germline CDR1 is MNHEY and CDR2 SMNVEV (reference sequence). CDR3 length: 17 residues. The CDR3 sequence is CASSRTSGRVNTGELFF. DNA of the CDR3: TGTGCCAGCAGTAGGACTAGCGGGAGGGTAAACACCGGGGAGCTGTTTTTT.

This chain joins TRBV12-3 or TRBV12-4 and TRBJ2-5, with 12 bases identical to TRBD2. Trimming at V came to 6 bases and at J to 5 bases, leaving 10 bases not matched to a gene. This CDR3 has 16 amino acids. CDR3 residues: CASSFGLAGPIETQYF. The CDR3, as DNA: TGTGCCAGCAGCTTCGGACTAGCGGGACCCATCGAGACCCAGTACTTC.

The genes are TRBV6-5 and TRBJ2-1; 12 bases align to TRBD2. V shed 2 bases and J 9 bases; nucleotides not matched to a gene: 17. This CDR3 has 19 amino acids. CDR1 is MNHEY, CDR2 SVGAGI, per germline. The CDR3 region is CASSYTNLAGGRLLSEQFF. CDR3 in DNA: TGTGCCAGCAGTTACACGAATCTAGCGGGAGGGAGGCTGTTGAGTGAGCAGTTCTTC.

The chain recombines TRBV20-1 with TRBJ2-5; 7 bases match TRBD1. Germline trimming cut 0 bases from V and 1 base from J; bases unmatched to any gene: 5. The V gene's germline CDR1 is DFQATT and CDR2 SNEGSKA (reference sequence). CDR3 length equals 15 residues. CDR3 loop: CSAREPGQAQETQYF. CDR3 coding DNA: TGCAGTGCTAGAGAACCCGGACAGGCCCAAGAGACCCAGTACTTC.

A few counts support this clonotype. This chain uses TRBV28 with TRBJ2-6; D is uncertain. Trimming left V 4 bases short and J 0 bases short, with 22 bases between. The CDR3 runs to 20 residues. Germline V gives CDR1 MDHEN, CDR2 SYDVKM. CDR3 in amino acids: CASSSVVGRDKLSGANVLTF. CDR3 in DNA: TGTGCCAGCAGTTCTGTGGTAGGCAGAGACAAACTCTCTGGGGCCAACGTCCTGACTTTC.

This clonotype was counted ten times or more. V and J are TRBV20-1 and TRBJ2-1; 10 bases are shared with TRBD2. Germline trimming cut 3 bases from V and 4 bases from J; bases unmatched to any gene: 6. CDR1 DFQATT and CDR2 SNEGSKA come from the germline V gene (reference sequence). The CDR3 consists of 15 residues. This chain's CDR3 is CSASKLAGVYNEQFF. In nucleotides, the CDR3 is TGCAGTGCTAGTAAGCTAGCGGGGGTATACAATGAGCAGTTCTTC.

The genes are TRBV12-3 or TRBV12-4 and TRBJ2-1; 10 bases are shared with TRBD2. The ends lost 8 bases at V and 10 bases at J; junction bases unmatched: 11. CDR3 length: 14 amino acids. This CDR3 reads CASSIIAGGSEQFF. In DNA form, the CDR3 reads TGTGCCAGCTCGATAATAGCGGGAGGATCCGAGCAGTTCTTC.

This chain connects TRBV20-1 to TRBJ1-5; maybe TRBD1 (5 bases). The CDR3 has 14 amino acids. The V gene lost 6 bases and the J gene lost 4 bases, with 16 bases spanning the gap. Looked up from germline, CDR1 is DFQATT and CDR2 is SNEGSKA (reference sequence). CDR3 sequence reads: CSAAKGFSNQPQHF. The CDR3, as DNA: TGCAGTGCCGCCAAGGGGTTTTCTAATCAGCCCCAGCATTTT.

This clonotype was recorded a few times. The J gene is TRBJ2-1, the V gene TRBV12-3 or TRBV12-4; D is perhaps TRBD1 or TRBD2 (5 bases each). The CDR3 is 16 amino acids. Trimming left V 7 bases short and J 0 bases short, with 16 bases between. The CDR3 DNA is TGTGCCAGCACCCGCTTTTGGGGGTACTCCTACAATGAGCAGTTCTTC. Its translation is CASTRFWGYSYNEQFF.

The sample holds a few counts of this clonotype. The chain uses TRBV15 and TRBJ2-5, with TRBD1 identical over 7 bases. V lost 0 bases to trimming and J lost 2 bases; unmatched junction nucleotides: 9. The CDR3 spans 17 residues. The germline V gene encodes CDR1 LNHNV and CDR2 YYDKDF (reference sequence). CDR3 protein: CATSRDWGQSVQETQYF. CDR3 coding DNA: TGTGCCACCAGCAGAGATTGGGGACAGTCAGTACAAGAGACCCAGTACTTC.

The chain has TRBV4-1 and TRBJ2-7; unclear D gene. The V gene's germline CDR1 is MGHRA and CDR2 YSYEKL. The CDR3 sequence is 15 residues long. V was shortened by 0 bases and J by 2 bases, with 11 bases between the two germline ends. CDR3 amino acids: CASSQEQVWAYEQYF. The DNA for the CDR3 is TGCGCCAGCAGCCAAGAACAAGTTTGGGCCTACGAGCAGTACTTC.

The CDR3 sequence: CASSVKAGGPSYEQYF. In DNA form, the CDR3 reads TGTGCCAGCAGTGTTAAAGCGGGAGGGCCGTCCTACGAGCAGTACTTC. This chain connects TRBV12-3 or TRBV12-4 to TRBJ2-7; TRBD2 matches at 10 bases. With 5 bases clipped from V and 1 base from J, the junction kept 8 bases outside the gene matches. The CDR3 consists of 16 residues.

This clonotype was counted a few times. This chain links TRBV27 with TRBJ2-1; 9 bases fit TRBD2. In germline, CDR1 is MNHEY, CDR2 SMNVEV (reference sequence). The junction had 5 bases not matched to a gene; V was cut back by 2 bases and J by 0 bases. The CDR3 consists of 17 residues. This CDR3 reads CASSLRGTSLSYNEQFF. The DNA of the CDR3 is TGTGCCAGCAGTTTACGGGGGACTAGCCTCTCCTACAATGAGCAGTTCTTC.

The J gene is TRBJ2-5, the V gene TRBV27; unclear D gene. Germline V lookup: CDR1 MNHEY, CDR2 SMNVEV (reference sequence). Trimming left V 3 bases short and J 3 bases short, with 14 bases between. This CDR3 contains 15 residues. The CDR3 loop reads CASSFDRAGKETQYF. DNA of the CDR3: TGTGCCAGCAGTTTCGATAGGGCAGGAAAAGAGACCCAGTACTTC.

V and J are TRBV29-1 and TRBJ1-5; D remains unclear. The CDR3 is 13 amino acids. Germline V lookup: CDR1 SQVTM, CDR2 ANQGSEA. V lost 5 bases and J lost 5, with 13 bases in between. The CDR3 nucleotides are TGCAGCGTTCAGATCACAGACGATCAGCCCCAGCATTTT. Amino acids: CSVQITDDQPQHF.

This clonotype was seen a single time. The CDR3 DNA reads TGCAGTGCCCGGATTTACACAGATACGCAGTATTTT. The encoded protein is CSARIYTDTQYF. The chain is built from TRBV20-1 and TRBJ2-3; D ambiguous. The germline gives CDR1 DFQATT, CDR2 SNEGSKA (reference sequence). The V end was cut by 6 bases, the J end by 2 bases, with 9 bases between. This CDR3 is 12 amino acids long.

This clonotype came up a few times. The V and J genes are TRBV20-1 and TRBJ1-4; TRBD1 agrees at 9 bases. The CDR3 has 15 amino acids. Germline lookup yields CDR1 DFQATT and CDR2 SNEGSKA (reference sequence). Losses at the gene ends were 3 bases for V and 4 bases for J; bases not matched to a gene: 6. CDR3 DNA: TGCAGTGCTAGGGGACAGGGTGGATTTAATGAAAAACTGTTTTTT. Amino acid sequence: CSARGQGGFNEKLFF.

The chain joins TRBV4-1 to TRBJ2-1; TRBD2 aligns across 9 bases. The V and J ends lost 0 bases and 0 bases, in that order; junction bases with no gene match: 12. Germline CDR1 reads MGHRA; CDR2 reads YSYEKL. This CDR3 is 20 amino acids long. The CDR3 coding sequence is TGCGCCAGCAGCCAAGAAATAGGCGGGAGGGCCTTAGTCTCCTACAATGAGCAGTTCTTC. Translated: CASSQEIGGRALVSYNEQFF.